This entry describes one TCR beta chain. Original methodology: By means of reference gene primer amplification, nucleated cell counts were estimated. Produced via immunoSEQ multiplex PCR; TCRdb's table is partial and in-frame only. V and J calls and clone size are as listed in that table; D and trimming were resolved from the DNA. Here the sample spans 70,000 to 90,000 clones, less than 90% being singletons. CDR3 length: 16 amino acids. Trimming took 0 bases from V and 2 from J, leaving 8 bases between them. Germline lookup yields CDR1 LNHNV and CDR2 YYDKDF (reference sequence). These data belong to a study of blood T cell repertoires in COVID-19.

Sequencing was done on a sample of peripheral blood. The TCR was taken from a man in his sixties with acute or convalescent COVID-19. The chain links TRBV15 to TRBJ2-6; D gene ambiguous. For the CDR3, the DNA is TGTGCCACCAGCAGAGATCGGGTCGCTGGGGCCAACGTCCTGACTTTC. Amino acids: CATSRDRVAGANVLTF.